This T cell receptor (beta chain) was documented in a study of T cells in Graves' hyperthyroidism and ophthalmopathy. Hyperthyroidism had been newly diagnosed in patients aged 18 to 65, and its duration was under 2 months. The CDR3 has 14 residues. Germline CDR1 reads MDHEN; CDR2 reads SYDVKM. J lost 2 bases, V lost 7 bases, and 3 bases had no gene match. Amplification of TCR beta CDR3 regions used RNA as the template. HTBI primers were used for first-round RT-PCR of the TCR CDR3. TCRdb redid the calling of the multiplex PCR reads with MiXCR, one entry per CDR3 protein. This table has some 760,000 distinct CDR3 sequences, 12% to 15% appearing once.

Sequenced input: blood. The clonotype was recovered from a woman aged 18 to 35 with Graves' hyperthyroidism. The chain has TRBV28 and TRBJ1-5; TRBD1 aligns across 9 bases. CDR3 region: CASITGGGNQPQHF. The CDR3 nucleotides are TGTGCCAGCATCACAGGGGGCGGCAATCAGCCCCAGCATTTT. The full variable domain, in which reference TRBV28 and TRBJ1-5 provide the parts outside the CDR3, is DVKVTQSSRYLVKRTGEKVFLECVQDMDHENMFWYRQDPGLGLRLIYFSYDVKMKEKGDIPEGYSVSREKKERFSLILESASTNQTSMYLCASITGGGNQPQHFGDGTRLSIL.